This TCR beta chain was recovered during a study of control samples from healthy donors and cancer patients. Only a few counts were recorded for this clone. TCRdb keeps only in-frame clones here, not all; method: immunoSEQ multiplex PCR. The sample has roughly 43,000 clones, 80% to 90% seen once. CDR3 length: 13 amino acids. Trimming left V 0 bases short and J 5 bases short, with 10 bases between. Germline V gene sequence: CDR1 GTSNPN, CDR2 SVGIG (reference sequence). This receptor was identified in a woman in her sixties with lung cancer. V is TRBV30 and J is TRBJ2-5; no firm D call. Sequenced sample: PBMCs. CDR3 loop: CAWSVLLGETQYF. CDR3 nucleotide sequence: TGTGCCTGGAGTGTCCTACTGGGGGAGACCCAGTACTTC.